This T cell receptor (beta chain) was observed in a study of T cell repertoires in cytomegalovirus infection. Study in general: From public TCR beta signatures came an indication of both CMV infection and matching HLA type. General study points: It was HLA-C-restricted CMV-specific TCR beta clonotypes that dominated the response ex vivo. Accumulated public TCR beta family frequency recognized individuals carrying CMV together with the relevant HLA.

TCRdb reanalysed the reads using MiXCR and keeps one entry per CDR3 protein. The sample carries nearly 450,000 distinct CDR3 sequences, approximately 32% recorded once. This clonotype occurred a few times. The antigen remains unidentified. The CDR3 is 19 residues long. The ends were cut back, 0 bases at V and 0 bases at J, with 15 bases in the middle. Germline V lookup: CDR1 MNHEY, CDR2 SVGEGT. The source of this sequence is a human donor in good health (CMV status not recorded). Some clones in this sample may be carry-over from other donors' samples. The specimen sequenced was PBMCs. The rearrangement joins TRBV6-2 or TRBV6-3 to TRBJ2-6; D is uncertain. The CDR3 coding sequence is TGTGCCAGCAGTTACTCGACTCGTCGTCACACCTCTGGGGCCAACGTCCTGACTTTC. The encoded protein is CASSYSTRRHTSGANVLTF.